The 32 T cell receptor beta chains below were found in one sample sequenced in a study of human T cells and chemical hapten exposure. Time point here: pre-sensitization, week 0. As for treatment: therapeutic diphenylcyclopropenone sensitization with weekly scalp DPC. Using its own MiXCR run on the RACE reads, TCRdb lists one record per CDR3 protein. Here the sample spans roughly 250,000 distinct CDR3 sequences, 7% to 10% being singletons. Here the sequenced sample was whole blood, taken in connection with sensitization to the hapten diphenylcyclopropenone (DPC). The receptors derive from a woman aged 40 to 50 with alopecia areata. Some clones in this sample may be carry-over from other donors' samples.

DNA for the CDR3: TGTGCCATCAGTGGACAGGGGCCGCACACTGAAGCTTTCTTT. It translates to CAISGQGPHTEAFF. This rearrangement joins TRBV10-3 to TRBJ1-1, with 8 bases lining up with TRBD1. J gave up 3 bases and V 4 bases, and 4 bases lay outside the gene matches. Germline lookup yields CDR1 ENHRY and CDR2 SYGVKD. The CDR3 totals 14 residues.

Points on this clonotype: Given a much more abundant clone one base away, this may be a read error. V gene TRBV20-1 combines with J gene TRBJ2-7, with 8 bases that match TRBD2. Germline V gene sequence: CDR1 DFQATT, CDR2 SNEGSKA (reference sequence). The CDR3 is 13 amino acids. DNA of the CDR3: TGCAGTGCCCACGAGCGGGAGCCCTACGGGCAGTACTTC. It is translated as CSAHEREPYGQYF.

In this sample, this clonotype turned up many times. The chain couples TRBV12-3 or TRBV12-4 to TRBJ2-7; D may correspond to TRBD1 or TRBD2 (6 bases each). Trimming took off 5 bases at V and 7 bases at J, with 15 bases between the two ends. The CDR3 loop spans 13 amino acids. The CDR3 here is CASSVEQGLEQYF. Here the CDR3 DNA reads TGTGCCAGCAGTGTAGAACAGGGACTTGAGCAGTACTTC.

The chain joins TRBV12-3 or TRBV12-4 to TRBJ1-6; 7 bases match TRBD1. Trimming removed 5 bases from V and 7 bases from J; junction bases left unmatched: 11. The CDR3 is 16 residues long. CDR3 region: CASSLTRQGWNSPLHF. The CDR3 nucleotides are TGTGCCAGCAGTCTTACCCGACAGGGATGGAATTCACCCCTCCACTTT.

This clonotype has a handful of counts. The chain employs TRBV2 and TRBJ1-1; possible D gene TRBD1, 6 bases. Germline CDR1 is SNHLY and CDR2 is FYNNEI. The CDR3 runs 15 residues. Trimming pared 7 bases from V and 3 bases from J, leaving 18 bases between. This chain's CDR3 is CASNGGRGQYTEAFF. In nucleotides, the CDR3 is TGTGCCAGCAATGGGGGACGGGGGCAATACACTGAAGCTTTCTTT.

In its sample, this clonotype was seen a few times. The chain is built from TRBV5-5 and TRBJ2-7, with 7 bases aligning to TRBD1. Germline values: CDR1 SGHKS, CDR2 YYEKEE (reference sequence). There are 15 residues in the CDR3. V shed 1 base, J shed 0 bases, and the junction held 4 bases outside the gene matches. The CDR3 nucleotides read TGTGCCAGCAGCTTGCAGGGACAGCCCTCCTACGAGCAGTACTTC. Its translation: CASSLQGQPSYEQYF. Supplemented by reference TRBV5-5 and TRBJ2-7, the full variable domain reads DAGVTQSPTHLIKTRGQQVTLRCSPISGHKSVSWYQQVLGQGPQFIFQYYEKEERGRGNFPDRFSARQFPNYSSELNVNALLLGDSALYLCASSLQGQPSYEQYFGPGTRLTVT.

This clonotype was counted only a few times. The genes are TRBV9 and TRBJ2-1, with 9 positions matching TRBD2. Per germline, CDR1 SGDLS and CDR2 YYNGEE. Germline trimming cut 0 bases from V and 8 bases from J; bases unmatched to any gene: 0. The length of the CDR3 is 13 residues. CDR3 nucleotide sequence: TGTGCCAGCAGCGTAGAGCGGGAGGATGAGCAGTTCTTC. Translation gives CASSVEREDEQFF.

The sample holds one count of this clonotype. The chain has TRBV5-1 and TRBJ1-1; D is unresolved. Deletions cut 1 base from V and 0 bases from J, with 4 bases between. There are 13 residues in the CDR3. The germline CDR1 and CDR2 sequences are SGHRS and YFSETQ. The chain's CDR3 is CASSLTVNTEAFF. Written as DNA, the CDR3 is TGCGCCAGCAGCTTGACAGTGAACACTGAAGCTTTCTTT.

This clonotype occurred a few times. The chain has TRBV7-9 and TRBJ1-1, with 7 bases lining up with TRBD1. The CDR3 loop spans 14 amino acids. Germline CDR1 and CDR2: SEHNR and FQNEAQ (reference sequence). J lost 4 bases, V lost 0 bases, and 2 bases had no gene match. The CDR3, as DNA: TGTGCCAGCAGCTTAGCCCAGGGGGGCACTGAAGCTTTCTTT. It yields the protein CASSLAQGGTEAFF.

This clonotype has at least ten counts. The chain recombines TRBV7-9 with TRBJ2-1; tentatively, D is TRBD1 (5 bases). Trimming shortened V by 5 bases and J by 8 bases, and 22 bases separated the two germline ends. There are 16 residues in the CDR3. The V gene's germline CDR1 is SEHNR and CDR2 FQNEAQ (reference sequence). The CDR3 DNA reads as TGTGCCAGCAGCCCGACAACATCCAGGGAATCGGATGAGCAGTTCTTC. Translating gives CASSPTTSRESDEQFF.

This clonotype was seen ten or more times. The genes are TRBV2 and TRBJ2-7; D is ambiguous. The V gene lost 5 bases and the J gene lost 13 bases, with 15 bases spanning the gap. The CDR3 consists of 11 residues. The V gene's germline CDR1 is SNHLY and CDR2 FYNNEI. CDR3 sequence: CASSWQKGIYF. For the CDR3, the DNA is TGTGCCAGCAGTTGGCAGAAAGGAATTTACTTC.

This clonotype was seen only a few times. This sequence joins TRBV7-9 and TRBJ2-7; TRBD1 matches 7 bases. The germline gives CDR1 SEHNR, CDR2 FQNEAQ (reference sequence). J gave up 2 bases and V 6 bases, and 10 bases lay outside the gene matches. The CDR3 has 15 amino acids. CDR3 residues: CASSYSGTEAYEQYF. DNA of the CDR3: TGTGCCAGCAGTTATTCCGGGACAGAGGCCTACGAGCAGTACTTC.

There are a few counts of this clonotype. The CDR3 sequence is CASSLSPGSAKNIQYF. The CDR3 DNA reads TGTGCCAGCAGTTTATCGCCGGGTTCGGCCAAAAACATTCAGTACTTC. The J gene is TRBJ2-4, the V gene TRBV28, with no clear D. Between the trimmed V and J ends, which lost 1 base and 1 base, there was a span of 11 bases. The CDR3 is 16 residues long. CDR1 and CDR2 from the germline V gene are MDHEN and SYDVKM.

The chain recombines TRBV12-3 or TRBV12-4 with TRBJ1-2; TRBD1 is a possible D gene (5 bases). Trimming removed 4 bases from V and 7 bases from J, with 13 bases in between. The CDR3 has 13 residues. Here the CDR3 DNA reads TGTGCCAGCAGTTGGACATCGGGCAGTGGCTACACCTTC. Protein sequence: CASSWTSGSGYTF.

The gene calls are TRBV28 and TRBJ2-1; D remains unclear. CDR3 length equals 14 residues. Germline V gene data show CDR1 as MDHEN and CDR2 as SYDVKM. Deletions cut 1 base from V and 6 bases from J, with 10 bases between. As DNA, the CDR3 is TGTGCCAGCAGTTTATTTTCCACCCGCAATGAGCAGTTCTTC. It codes for CASSLFSTRNEQFF. The full variable domain, completed using reference TRBV28 and TRBJ2-1, is DVKVTQSSRYLVKRTGEKVFLECVQDMDHENMFWYRQDPGLGLRLIYFSYDVKMKEKGDIPEGYSVSREKKERFSLILESASTNQTSMYLCASSLFSTRNEQFFGPGTRLTVL.

This clonotype was counted a few times. The V and J genes are TRBV18 and TRBJ2-2; a possible D gene is TRBD2 (5 bases). The V end lost 5 bases, the J end lost 3 bases, and 13 bases lay between the germline ends. This CDR3 region has 15 residues. CDR1 is KGHSH and CDR2 is LQKENI in the germline V gene. Here the CDR3 reads CASSTERGYTGELFF. CDR3 in DNA: TGTGCCAGCTCAACCGAACGGGGATACACCGGGGAGCTGTTTTTT.

This clonotype occurred a few times. The genes are TRBV7-2 and TRBJ2-7, with TRBD2 identical over 9 bases. V shed 5 bases, J shed 4 bases, and the junction held 15 bases outside the gene matches. Germline assignment: CDR1 SGHTA and CDR2 FQGNSA. The CDR3 length is 17 residues. The CDR3 loop reads CASSVTRAGGRFYEQYF. CDR3 nucleotides: TGTGCCAGCAGCGTTACACGAGCGGGAGGTCGCTTTTACGAGCAGTACTTC.

The rearrangement joins TRBV27 to TRBJ2-6; unclear D gene. Germline V gene sequence: CDR1 MNHEY, CDR2 SMNVEV (reference sequence). V was trimmed by 6 bases and J by 0 bases, leaving 15 bases between them. The CDR3 length is 17 residues. In DNA form, the CDR3 reads TGTGCCAGCAGCCTCGTGAGTATTGGCTCTGGGGCCAACGTCCTGACTTTC. Encoded protein: CASSLVSIGSGANVLTF.

This clonotype was seen more than once but under ten times. This sequence joins TRBV7-8 and TRBJ2-1, with 10 bases identical to TRBD1. After removal of 2 bases from V and 7 bases from J, the junction contained 5 bases not matched to a gene. The CDR3 is made up of 15 amino acids. Germline CDR1 is SGHVS and CDR2 is FQNEAQ. The CDR3 spells CASSLRDRGQNEQFF. The CDR3, as DNA: TGTGCCAGCAGCTTACGAGACAGGGGGCAAAATGAGCAGTTCTTC.

This clonotype was counted between two and nine times. V gene TRBV7-9 combines with J gene TRBJ1-1; D not certain. The length of the CDR3 is 15 residues. Between the trimmed V and J ends, which lost 1 base and 1 base, there was a span of 10 bases. Per the germline V gene, CDR1 is SEHNR and CDR2 is FQNEAQ (reference sequence). CDR3 protein: CASSLGRRSNTEAFF. The CDR3 DNA is TGTGCCAGCAGCTTAGGGCGAAGGTCGAACACTGAAGCTTTCTTT. The variable domain in full, with the rest retrieved from reference TRBV7-9 and TRBJ1-1, is DTGVSQNPRHKITKRGQNVTFRCDPISEHNRLYWYRQTLGQGPEFLTYFQNEAQLEKSRLLSDRFSAERPKGSFSTLEIQRTEQGDSAMYLCASSLGRRSNTEAFFGQGTRLTVV.

This clonotype was seen a handful of times. The chain couples TRBV5-1 to TRBJ2-4; D gene unclear. The germline CDR1 and CDR2 sequences are SGHRS and YFSETQ. This CDR3 comprises 13 residues. The V end was cut by 4 bases, the J end by 7 bases, with 12 bases between. The CDR3 sequence: CASSPPSGNIQYF. The CDR3, as DNA: TGCGCCAGCAGCCCCCCTTCCGGCAACATTCAGTACTTC.

The V gene is TRBV28, the J gene TRBJ1-5, with a possible D match to TRBD1 (6 bases). CDR1 MDHEN and CDR2 SYDVKM come from the germline V gene. The CDR3 spans 20 residues. Trimming left V 5 bases short and J 2 bases short, with 28 bases between. CDR3 nucleotide sequence: TGTGCCAGCAGTCCGCATCCCCGGGACATTTGGAGTCGGGGCAATCAGCCCCAGCATTTT. Amino acid sequence: CASSPHPRDIWSRGNQPQHF.

The table lists this clonotype with many counts. V gene TRBV20-1 combines with J gene TRBJ2-3, with D perhaps matching TRBD2 (5 bases). In germline, CDR1 is DFQATT, CDR2 SNEGSKA (reference sequence). CDR3 length: 14 residues. V shed 0 bases and J shed 2 bases, with 9 bases lying between them. The CDR3, as DNA: TGCAGTGCTAGAGAGGGTAGCGCCACAGATACGCAGTATTTT. Translating it yields CSAREGSATDTQYF.

The table lists this clonotype with a few counts. The chain employs TRBV12-3 or TRBV12-4 and TRBJ1-5; no firm D call. V lost 9 bases, J lost 2 bases, and 14 bases lay in between. The CDR3 has 14 residues. CDR3 sequence reads: CASTIGERNQPQHF. As DNA, the CDR3 is TGTGCCAGTACCATCGGGGAACGCAATCAGCCCCAGCATTTT.

This clonotype was seen at least ten times. The rearrangement uses TRBV6-5 and TRBJ2-7; 8 nucleotides align to TRBD1. Germline V gene sequence: CDR1 MNHEY, CDR2 SVGAGI. The V gene end was trimmed by 2 bases and the J gene end by 3 bases; junction bases not matched to a gene: 6. This CDR3 has 15 residues. The CDR3 loop is CASSYRGQGIYEQYF. The CDR3 DNA follows: TGTGCCAGCAGTTACCGAGGACAGGGAATCTACGAGCAGTACTTC.

The table lists this clonotype with a few counts. Here the CDR3 DNA reads TGCAGTGCACCGTCCCCAGGGCGCACAGATACGCAGTATTTT. This gives the protein CSAPSPGRTDTQYF. This sequence joins TRBV20-1 and TRBJ2-3; D perhaps matches TRBD1 (5 bases). Trimming stripped 6 bases from V and 1 base from J, with 14 bases between. The germline CDR1 and CDR2 sequences are DFQATT and SNEGSKA (reference sequence). CDR3 length equals 14 residues.

The chain links TRBV9 to TRBJ2-3; 10 bases align to TRBD2. The V and J ends lost 4 bases and 2 bases, in that order; junction bases with no gene match: 7. In germline, CDR1 is SGDLS, CDR2 YYNGEE. The CDR3 extends over 16 amino acids. CDR3 in DNA: TGTGCCAGCAGCCCCGGGACTAGCGCGACCACAGATACGCAGTATTTT. Encoded protein: CASSPGTSATTDTQYF. The complete variable domain, with remaining parts taken from reference TRBV9 and TRBJ2-3, reads DSGVTQTPKHLITATGQRVTLRCSPRSGDLSVYWYQQSLDQGLQFLIQYYNGEERAKGNILERFSAQQFPDLHSELNLSSLELGDSALYFCASSPGTSATTDTQYFGPGTRLTVL.

The chain carries TRBV12-3 or TRBV12-4 and TRBJ1-2; the match to TRBD1 covers 10 bases. V was pared by 7 bases and J by 2 bases, with 4 bases of the junction left unmatched. This CDR3 region has 14 residues. In DNA, the CDR3 is TGTGCCAGCACCCCGGGACAGGGGAACTATGGCTACACCTTC. It specifies CASTPGQGNYGYTF.

The genes are TRBV6-5 and TRBJ2-7; D is undetermined. The CDR3 is made up of 11 amino acids. Trimming cost V 5 bases and J 9 bases, with 11 bases left between them. Germline values: CDR1 MNHEY, CDR2 SVGAGI. CDR3: CASSPGAVQYF. In nucleotides, the CDR3 is TGTGCCAGCAGTCCCGGCGCCGTGCAGTACTTC.

Ten or more counts support this clonotype. The DNA for the CDR3 is TGCGCCAGCTCCAAAAGCCCTAGCGGGGCCTACGAGCAGTACTTC. The encoded protein is CASSKSPSGAYEQYF. The rearrangement uses TRBV5-1 and TRBJ2-7; 9 bases line up with TRBD2. Per germline, CDR1 SGHRS and CDR2 YFSETQ. This CDR3 spans 15 amino acids. The V and J ends lost 7 bases and 2 bases, in that order; junction bases with no gene match: 10.

The gene calls are TRBV7-9 and TRBJ2-7, with a tentative D call TRBD2 (5 bases). CDR3 length equals 14 residues. Between the trimmed V and J ends, which lost 6 bases and 4 bases, there was a span of 16 bases. Germline V gene lookup returns CDR1 SEHNR and CDR2 FQNEAQ (reference sequence). This CDR3 is CASSSDWPPYEQYF. In nucleotides, the CDR3 is TGTGCCAGCAGTTCGGACTGGCCCCCGTACGAGCAGTACTTC.

This clonotype was detected only a few times. The chain recombines TRBV12-3 or TRBV12-4 with TRBJ2-3, with 9 bases fitting TRBD2. Trimming cost V 0 bases and J 4 bases; bases outside gene matches: 2. The CDR3 extends over 15 amino acids. CDR3 in amino acids: CASSLASGSADTQYF. Here the CDR3 DNA reads TGTGCCAGCAGTTTAGCTAGCGGGAGTGCAGATACGCAGTATTTT.